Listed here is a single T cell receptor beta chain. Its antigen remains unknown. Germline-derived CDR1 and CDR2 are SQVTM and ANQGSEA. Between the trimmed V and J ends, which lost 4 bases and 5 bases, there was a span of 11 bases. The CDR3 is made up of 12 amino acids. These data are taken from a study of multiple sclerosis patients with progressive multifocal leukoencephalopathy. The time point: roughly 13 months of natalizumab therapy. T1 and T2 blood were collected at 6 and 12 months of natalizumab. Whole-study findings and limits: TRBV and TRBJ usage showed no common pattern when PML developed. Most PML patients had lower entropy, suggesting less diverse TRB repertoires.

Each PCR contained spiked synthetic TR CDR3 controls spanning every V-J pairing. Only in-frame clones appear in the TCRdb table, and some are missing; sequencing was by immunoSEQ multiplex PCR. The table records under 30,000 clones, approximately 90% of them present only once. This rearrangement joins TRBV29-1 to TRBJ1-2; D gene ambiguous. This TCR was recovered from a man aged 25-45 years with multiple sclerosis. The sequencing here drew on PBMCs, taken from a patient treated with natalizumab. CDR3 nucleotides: TGCAGCGTTGGGCTCTCCCGATATGGCTACACCTTC. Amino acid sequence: CSVGLSRYGYTF. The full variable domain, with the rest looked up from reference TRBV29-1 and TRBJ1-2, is SAVISQKPSRDICQRGTSLTIQCQVDSQVTMMFWYRQQPGQSLTLIATANQGSEATYESGFVIDKFPISRPNLTFSTLTVSNMSPEDSSIYLCSVGLSRYGYTFGSGTRLTVV.